The text below deals with one TCR beta chain. Its antigen is unknown. Depth targeted 1 in 200,000 to 1 in 1 million T cells, averaging about 9.2x coverage per clonotype. Sequencing used immunoSEQ multiplex PCR; TCRdb keeps in-frame clones, though not all of them. The table has tens of thousands of clones, roughly 84% seen once. This CDR3 has 16 amino acids. Trimming removed 6 bases from V and 4 bases from J; junction bases left unmatched: 10. CDR1 and CDR2 from the germline V gene are LNHDA and SQIVND (reference sequence). The record originates from a study of cytotoxic CD8 clonotypes in ibrutinib-treated CLL. Study-wide background: Mean productive templates were about 260,000; mean productive rearrangements were around 91,000.

General study findings and limits: Sampling time points were not equivalent between sustained-remission and progressing patients. Patients had baseline clonality above age-matched healthy donors, and this clonality moved with circulating CD8+ T-cell counts.

The TCR originated in a human donor with chronic lymphocytic leukemia. Source: PBMCs, taken before ibrutinib treatment. V and J are TRBV19 and TRBJ1-3; 9 nucleotides match TRBD1. CDR3 nucleotides: TGTGCCAGTAGAAGAAGACAGGGGGAGACGGGAAACACCATATATTTT. It specifies CASRRRQGETGNTIYF. Filled out from reference TRBV19 and TRBJ1-3, the complete variable domain reads DGGITQSPKYLFRKEGQNVTLSCEQNLNHDAMYWYRQDPGQGLRLIYYSQIVNDFQKGDIAEGYSVSREKKESFPLTVTSAQKNPTAFYLCASRRRQGETGNTIYFGEGSWLTVV.